These 17 T cell receptor beta chains came from one sample sequenced in a study of Graves' ophthalmopathy and Graves' hyperthyroidism. Amplifying from RNA transcripts, the study obtained TCR beta CDR3 regions. The authors performed first-round RT-PCR with HTBI primers and then a second-round multiplex PCR. MiXCR, applied by TCRdb to the multiplex PCR reads, yields one record per CDR3 protein. The profile shows roughly 610,000 distinct CDR3 sequences, 20% to 25% of them singletons. Sequenced material: peripheral blood. These receptors originate from a young woman with stable Graves' hyperthyroidism. Some clones in this sample may be carry-over from other donors' samples.

In its sample, this clonotype was seen many times. The rearrangement links TRBV7-8 to TRBJ2-7; 8 nucleotides agree with TRBD2. The ends lost 3 bases at V and 7 bases at J; junction bases unmatched: 11. CDR3 length: 15 residues. Germline V gene sequence: CDR1 SGHVS, CDR2 FQNEAQ. CDR3 bases: TGTGCCAGCAGCTTCCTGAGGAGCGGGAGTTATGAGCAGTACTTC. Protein sequence: CASSFLRSGSYEQYF.

In its sample, this clonotype was seen many times. The chain carries TRBV10-1 and TRBJ1-6; D unresolved. Deletions cut 6 bases from V and 7 bases from J, with 13 bases between. CDR1 and CDR2 from the germline V gene are WNHNN and SYGVQD (reference sequence). This CDR3 is 14 amino acids long. The CDR3 DNA is TGCGCCAGCAGCGGTCCAGGAAGGAATTCACCCCTCCACTTT. Residues: CASSGPGRNSPLHF.

This clonotype has more than one count but fewer than ten. V is TRBV6-2 or TRBV6-3 and J is TRBJ2-2; TRBD1 agrees at 7 bases. J gave up 1 base and V 7 bases, and 6 bases lay outside the gene matches. CDR1 and CDR2 (germline): MNHEY, SVGEGT. This CDR3 contains 15 residues. The CDR3, as DNA: TGTGCCAGCACCAGAACAGGGGTGAACACCGGGGAGCTGTTTTTT. Amino acid sequence: CASTRTGVNTGELFF.

The table lists this clonotype with many counts. The V and J genes are TRBV6-2 or TRBV6-3 and TRBJ1-2; 7 bases map to TRBD1. V lost 8 bases, J lost 7 bases, and 10 bases stayed unmatched. This CDR3 region has 13 residues. The germline V gene encodes CDR1 MNHEY and CDR2 SVGEGT. CDR3 nucleotides: TGTGCCAGCCTTTCCGACAGGGACCCTGGCTACACCTTC. Its protein product is CASLSDRDPGYTF.

This clonotype was seen many times. This chain links TRBV12-5 with TRBJ1-2, with D unresolved. This CDR3 is 13 amino acids long. Germline loops: CDR1 LGHNT, CDR2 FRNRAP. The V end lost 7 bases, the J end lost 8 bases, and 17 bases lay between the germline ends. CDR3 DNA: TGTGCTAGTGCCTACGGGCCTTTCGGGGGCTACACCTTC. Protein sequence: CASAYGPFGGYTF.

This clonotype has just a few counts. CDR3 loop: CSAQYETQYF. The CDR3 region has the DNA TGCAGCGCCCAATACGAGACCCAGTACTTC. The chain combines TRBV29-1 with TRBJ2-5; no clear D gene. The CDR3 covers 10 residues. The V gene lost 7 bases and the J gene lost 5 bases, with 8 bases spanning the gap. The germline V gene encodes CDR1 SQVTM and CDR2 ANQGSEA.

This clonotype was observed many times. The genes are TRBV28 and TRBJ2-7; 9 bases fit TRBD1. Germline V gene sequence: CDR1 MDHEN, CDR2 SYDVKM. The length of the CDR3 is 16 residues. The V gene end was trimmed by 6 bases and the J gene end by 1 base; junction bases not matched to a gene: 10. CDR3 protein: CASRDTGTGTSYEQYF. The CDR3, as DNA: TGTGCCAGCAGAGATACCGGGACAGGGACTTCCTACGAGCAGTACTTC.

This CDR3 is CASSLEGWDLGGEAFF. DNA for the CDR3: TGCGCCAGCAGCTTGGAAGGCTGGGACCTCGGTGGGGAAGCTTTCTTT. This chain joins TRBV5-1 and TRBJ1-1; possible D gene TRBD1, 5 bases. The CDR3 has 16 amino acids. V lost 0 bases, J lost 8 bases, and 20 bases lay in between. Germline CDR1 reads SGHRS; CDR2 reads YFSETQ.

The V gene is TRBV30, the J gene TRBJ1-6, with TRBD1 identical over 7 bases. CDR1 and CDR2 from the germline V gene are GTSNPN and SVGIG (reference sequence). The CDR3 sequence is 12 residues long. J was trimmed by 5 bases and V by 7 bases; bases with no gene match: 2. The CDR3 reads CAFRGNNSPLHF. As DNA, the CDR3 is TGTGCCTTCAGGGGGAATAATTCACCCCTCCACTTT. The variable domain in full, completed from reference TRBV30 and TRBJ1-6, reads SQTIHQWPATLVQPVGSPLSLECTVEGTSNPNLYWYRQAAGRGLQLLFYSVGIGQISSEVPQNLSASRPQDRQFILSSKKLLLSDSGFYLCAFRGNNSPLHFGNGTRLTVT.

This clonotype was seen ten or more times. The chain combines TRBV7-9 with TRBJ2-5, with D unclear. The V end was cut by 4 bases, the J end by 4 bases, with 10 bases between. Looked up from germline, CDR1 is SEHNR and CDR2 is FQNEAQ (reference sequence). CDR3 size: 13 residues. The CDR3 region is CASSWNRGETQYF. The CDR3 region has the DNA TGTGCCAGCAGCTGGAACAGAGGAGAGACCCAGTACTTC. The whole variable domain, remainder taken from reference TRBV7-9 and TRBJ2-5, is DTGVSQNPRHKITKRGQNVTFRCDPISEHNRLYWYRQTLGQGPEFLTYFQNEAQLEKSRLLSDRFSAERPKGSFSTLEIQRTEQGDSAMYLCASSWNRGETQYFGPGTRLLVL.

This clonotype was counted at least ten times. The V gene is TRBV20-1, the J gene TRBJ2-5, with TRBD2 as a possible D gene (9 bases). From germline, CDR1 is DFQATT and CDR2 SNEGSKA (reference sequence). V lost 6 bases and J 2 bases, leaving 19 bases between the germline ends. The CDR3 consists of 15 residues. CDR3 bases: TGCAGTGCCACAGGGGGTAGCGGGGGACAAGAGACCCAGTACTTC. This sequence encodes CSATGGSGGQETQYF.

This clonotype has more than one count but fewer than ten. CDR3 nucleotide sequence: TGTGCCAGCGTTAATTGGGGGAACACCGGGGAGCTGTTTTTT. Protein sequence: CASVNWGNTGELFF. The rearrangement uses TRBV6-5 and TRBJ2-2; D unclear. The CDR3 runs 14 residues. V lost 8 bases and J 1 base, leaving 11 bases between the germline ends. Germline V lookup: CDR1 MNHEY, CDR2 SVGAGI.

This clonotype was detected only a few times. The chain couples TRBV11-3 to TRBJ1-3; D call uncertain. The CDR3 contains 15 residues. Trimming cost V 6 bases and J 4 bases, with 16 bases left between them. In germline, CDR1 is SGHNT, CDR2 YENEEA. The chain's CDR3 is CASSLSGSVGNTIYF. CDR3 nucleotides: TGTGCCAGCAGTCTGTCGGGCTCCGTGGGAAACACCATATATTTT. Based on the CDR3 plus reference TRBV11-3 and TRBJ1-3, the full variable domain is EAGVVQSPRYKIIEKKQPVAFWCNPISGHNTLYWYLQNLGQGPELLIRYENEEAVDDSQLPKDRFSAERLKGVDSTLKIQPAELGDSAVYLCASSLSGSVGNTIYFGEGSWLTVV.

The chain links TRBV6-2 or TRBV6-3 to TRBJ1-1; no clear D. The CDR3 spans 18 residues. Germline CDR1 reads MNHEY; CDR2 reads SVGEGT. The V end was cut by 0 bases, the J end by 1 base, with 18 bases between. CDR3 sequence (DNA): TGTGCCAGCAGTTACTCGATACAGCCCCGGGGAGCGAACACTGAAGCTTTCTTT. This gives the protein CASSYSIQPRGANTEAFF.

As concerns this clonotype: The conserved final phenylalanine or tryptophan is absent from the CDR3, which likely points to a read error. The chain joins TRBV5-1 to TRBJ1-5; no clear D gene. V lost 0 bases and J lost 5, with 6 bases in between. There are 13 residues in the CDR3. Germline assignment: CDR1 SGHRS and CDR2 YFSETQ. As DNA, the CDR3 is TGCGCCAGCAGCTTGGCCACGGATCAGCCCCAGCATTAT. This translates into CASSLATDQPQHY.

This clonotype has ten or more counts. This chain uses TRBV6-2 or TRBV6-3 with TRBJ1-5, with D hard to call. The CDR3 covers 14 residues. Trimming removed 4 bases at V and 5 bases at J, with 12 bases between. The germline CDR1 and CDR2 sequences are MNHEY and SVGEGT. The CDR3 coding sequence is TGTGCCAGCAGTTCCCGGGCCCTCCATCAGCCCCAGCATTTT. Amino acids: CASSSRALHQPQHF.

This clonotype showed up many times. V usage is TRBV20-1 and J usage is TRBJ1-3; D unclear. The V gene's germline CDR1 is DFQATT and CDR2 SNEGSKA (reference sequence). The V end was cut by 5 bases, the J end by 0 bases, with 11 bases between. The CDR3 sequence is 14 residues long. Here the CDR3 reads CSAPVGSSGNTIYF. CDR3 coding DNA: TGCAGTGCTCCGGTGGGGAGCTCTGGAAACACCATATATTTT.